These T cell receptor beta chains were read from a single sample in a study of blood T cell repertoires in COVID-19. Here immunoSEQ multiplex PCR was the method, and the copy in TCRdb shows in-frame clones only, minus some. This sample has 110,000 or so clones; roughly 80% occur once, and the top ten carry 1.5% to 1.7%. The source material was peripheral blood. The origin of the receptors is a man aged 50 to 59 with acute or convalescent COVID-19. Both conserved end residues are part of each CDR3. D genes are given only for firm matches. Rows give clone size only sometimes, using once, few, many, or a class for an expanded clone.

-,-,TRBJ1-1,TRBV10-3,CAITEGRNTEAFF,TGTGCCATCACGGAGGGTAGAAACACTGAAGCTTTCTTT
once,TRBD1,TRBJ1-1,TRBV5-1,CASSLSGTGGYTEAFF,TGCGCCAGCAGCTTGTCCGGGACAGGGGGCTACACTGAAGCTTTCTTT
-,-,TRBJ1-1,TRBV5-1,CASTWGENTEAFF,TGCGCCAGCACCTGGGGGGAGAACACTGAAGCTTTCTTT
-,-,TRBJ2-3,TRBV10-3,CAISESRRGTTDTQYF,TGTGCCATCAGTGAGTCGAGGCGTGGAACCACAGATACGCAGTATTTT
-,-,TRBJ1-3,TRBV5-1,CASSSSTGSLGNTIYF,TGCGCCAGCAGCTCCTCAACGGGATCCCTCGGAAACACCATATATTTT
few,TRBD1,TRBJ1-2,TRBV25-1,CASSGTGLWYGYTF,TGTGCCAGCAGCGGGACAGGGCTTTGGTATGGCTACACCTTC
-,TRBD1,TRBJ2-1,TRBV11-3,CASSLDGQVYNEQFF,TGTGCCAGCAGCTTAGACGGACAGGTCTACAATGAGCAGTTCTTC
-,-,TRBJ1-1,TRBV5-1,CASKGGTEAFF,TGCGCCAGCAAAGGGGGCACTGAAGCTTTCTTT
-,TRBD2,TRBJ2-2,TRBV4-2,CASSRSTSGGVAGELFF,TGTGCCAGCAGCCGCTCGACTAGCGGGGGGGTGGCCGGGGAGCTGTTTTTT
-,-,TRBJ1-4,TRBV5-5,CASSFGARSEKLFF,TGTGCCAGCAGCTTTGGGGCGCGGAGTGAAAAACTGTTTTTT
-,TRBD2,TRBJ2-3,TRBV9,CASSAQAGGGTDTQYF,TGTGCCAGCAGCGCCCAAGCGGGGGGGGGCACAGATACGCAGTATTTT
-,-,TRBJ1-1,TRBV3-1/TRBV3-2,CASSQDAGNTEAFF,TGTGCCAGCAGCCAAGATGCCGGGAACACTGAAGCTTTCTTT
-,TRBD2,TRBJ2-2,TRBV12-3/TRBV12-4,CASSWGGGELFF,TGTGCCAGCAGTTGGGGGGGCGGGGAGCTGTTTTTT
-,-,TRBJ1-2,TRBV30,CAWRFRRTNYGYTF,TGTGCCTGGAGATTTCGGAGAACTAACTATGGCTACACCTTC
-,-,TRBJ1-5,TRBV28,CASSSTYLYSNQPQHF,TGTGCCAGCAGTTCCACCTATTTGTATAGCAATCAGCCCCAGCATTTT
-,-,TRBJ2-2,TRBV5-1,CASSSSGRDTGELFF,TGCGCCAGCAGCTCCTCGGGTCGAGACACCGGGGAGCTGTTTTTT
-,TRBD1,TRBJ2-5,TRBV5-8,CASSLYGTVQETQYF,TGTGCCAGCAGCTTGTATGGGACAGTCCAAGAGACCCAGTACTTC
-,-,TRBJ2-4,TRBV3-1/TRBV3-2,CASSRQTAKNIQYF,TGTGCCAGCAGCCGACAGACAGCCAAAAACATTCAGTACTTC
once,-,TRBJ2-7,TRBV27,CASSLSGTLNEQYF,TGTGCCAGCAGTTTATCGGGGACACTCAACGAGCAGTACTTC